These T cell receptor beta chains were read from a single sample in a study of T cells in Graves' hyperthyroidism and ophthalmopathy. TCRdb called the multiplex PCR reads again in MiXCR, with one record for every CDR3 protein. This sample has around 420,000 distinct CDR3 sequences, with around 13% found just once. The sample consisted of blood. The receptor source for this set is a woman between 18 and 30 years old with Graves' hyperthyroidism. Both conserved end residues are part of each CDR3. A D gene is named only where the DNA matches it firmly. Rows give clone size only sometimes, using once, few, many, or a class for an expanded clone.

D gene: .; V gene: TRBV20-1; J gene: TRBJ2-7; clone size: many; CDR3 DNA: TGCAGTGCCTCAACTAGGGGCATCTCCTACGAGCAGTACTTC; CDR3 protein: CSASTRGISYEQYF
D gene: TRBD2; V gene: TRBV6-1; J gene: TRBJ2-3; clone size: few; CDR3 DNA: TGTGCCAGCAGTCCCGTAGCGGGACCCACAGATACGCAGTATTTT; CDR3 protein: CASSPVAGPTDTQYF
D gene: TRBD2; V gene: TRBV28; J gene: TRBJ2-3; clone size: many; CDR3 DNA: TGTGCCAGCACAGACTGGCCCCCTAGCGGGAGTCGGACAGATACGCAGTATTTT; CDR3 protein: CASTDWPPSGSRTDTQYF
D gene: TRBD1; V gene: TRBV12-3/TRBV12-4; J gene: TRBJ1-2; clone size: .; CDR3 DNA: TGTGCCAGCAGTCACTCGACAGGGGGCCACTATGGCTACACCTTC; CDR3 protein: CASSHSTGGHYGYTF
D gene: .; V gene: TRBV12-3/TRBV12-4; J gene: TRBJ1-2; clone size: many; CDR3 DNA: TGTGCCAGCAGTTTAAACCCAGGGAAGGGCTATGGCTACACCTTC; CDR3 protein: CASSLNPGKGYGYTF
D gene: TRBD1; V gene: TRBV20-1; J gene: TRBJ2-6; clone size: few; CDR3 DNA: TGCAGTGCTCCCGGACAGGCGATCTCTGGGGCCAACGTCCTGACTTTC; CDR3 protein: CSAPGQAISGANVLTF
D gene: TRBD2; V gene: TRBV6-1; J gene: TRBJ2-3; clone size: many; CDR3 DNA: TGTGCCAGCAGTGAATTACTAGCGGGAGATCGCACAGATACGCAGTATTTT; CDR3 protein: CASSELLAGDRTDTQYF
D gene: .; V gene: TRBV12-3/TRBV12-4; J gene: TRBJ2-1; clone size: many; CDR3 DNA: TGTGCCAGCAGTTTCCCGCCCAACAATGAGCAGTTCTTC; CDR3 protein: CASSFPPNNEQFF
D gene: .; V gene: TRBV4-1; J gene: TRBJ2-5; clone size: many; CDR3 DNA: TGCGCCAGCAGCCAAGTAGGGCAAGAGACCCAGTACTTC; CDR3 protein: CASSQVGQETQYF
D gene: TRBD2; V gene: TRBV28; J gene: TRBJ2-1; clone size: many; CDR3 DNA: TGTGCCAGCAGTTTGCTGGGACTAGCGGGAGAGAATGAGCAGTTCTTC; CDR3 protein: CASSLLGLAGENEQFF
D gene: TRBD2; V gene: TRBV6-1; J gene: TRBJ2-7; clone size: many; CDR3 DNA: TGTGCCAGCAGACCGGGTATAGCGGGATATACCTACGAGCAGTACTTC; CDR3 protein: CASRPGIAGYTYEQYF
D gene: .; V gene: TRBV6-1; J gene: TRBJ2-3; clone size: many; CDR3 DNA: TGTGCCAGCAGTGAAGGTTTAGTCTCGGGCACAGATACGCAGTATTTT; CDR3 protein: CASSEGLVSGTDTQYF
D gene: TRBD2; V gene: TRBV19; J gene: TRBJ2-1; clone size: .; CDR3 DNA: TGTGCCAGTAGTACACCCACGAACCGGGAGGGTTACAATGAGCAGTTCTTC; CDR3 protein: CASSTPTNREGYNEQFF
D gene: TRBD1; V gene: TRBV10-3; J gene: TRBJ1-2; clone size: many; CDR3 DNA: TGTGCCATCAGTGAGTCGGGACAGGCACCCAACTATGGCTACACCTTC; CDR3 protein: CAISESGQAPNYGYTF
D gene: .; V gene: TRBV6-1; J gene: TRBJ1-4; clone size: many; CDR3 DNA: TGTGCCAGCAAACCGGGACCAACTAATGAAAAACTGTTTTTT; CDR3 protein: CASKPGPTNEKLFF
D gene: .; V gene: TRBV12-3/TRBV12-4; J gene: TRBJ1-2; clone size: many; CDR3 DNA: TGTGCCAGCAGTTCTGAGAGTAACTATGGCTACACCTTC; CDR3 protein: CASSSESNYGYTF
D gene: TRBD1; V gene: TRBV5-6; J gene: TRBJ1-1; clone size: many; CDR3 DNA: TGTGCCAGCAGCGAACAGGGGCGCACTGAAGCTTTCTTT; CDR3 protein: CASSEQGRTEAFF
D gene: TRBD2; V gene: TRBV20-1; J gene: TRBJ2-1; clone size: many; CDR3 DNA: TGCAGTGCTAGAAGGAAGAGCGGGAGAGGCGATGAGCAGTTCTTC; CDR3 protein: CSARRKSGRGDEQFF
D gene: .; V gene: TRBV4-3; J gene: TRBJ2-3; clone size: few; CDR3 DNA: TGCGCCAGCAGCCAGTCTAGTTACACAGATACGCAGTATTTT; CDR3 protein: CASSQSSYTDTQYF
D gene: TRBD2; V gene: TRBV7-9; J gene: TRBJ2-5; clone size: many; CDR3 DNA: TGTGCCAGCAGCCCCCTTAGCGGGAGCATGGAGACCCAGTACTTC; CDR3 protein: CASSPLSGSMETQYF
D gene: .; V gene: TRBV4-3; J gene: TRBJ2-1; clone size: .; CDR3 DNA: TGCGCCAGCAGCCAAGTAGCGGATGGGCTCAATGAGCAGTTCTTC; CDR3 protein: CASSQVADGLNEQFF
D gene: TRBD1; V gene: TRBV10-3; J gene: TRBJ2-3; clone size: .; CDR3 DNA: TGTGCCATCAGTGAGTCGGGACAGGGAACAGATACGCAGTATTTT; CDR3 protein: CAISESGQGTDTQYF
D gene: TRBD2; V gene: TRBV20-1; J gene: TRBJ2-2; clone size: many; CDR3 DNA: TGCAGTGCTCGCCACCTGACTAGCGGGAGTCGCACCGGGGAGCTGTTTTTT; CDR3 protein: CSARHLTSGSRTGELFF
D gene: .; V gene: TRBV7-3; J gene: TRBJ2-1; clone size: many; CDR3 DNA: TGTGCCAGCAGCTTTCCCGGGGCGAATGAGCAGTTCTTC; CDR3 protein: CASSFPGANEQFF
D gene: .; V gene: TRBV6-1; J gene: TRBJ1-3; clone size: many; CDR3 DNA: TGTGCCAGCAGTTCGAGGGACAACTCTGGAAACACCATATATTTT; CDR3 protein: CASSSRDNSGNTIYF
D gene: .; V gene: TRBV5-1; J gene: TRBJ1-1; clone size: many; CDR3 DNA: TGCGCCAGCAGCTTGCAATCAGCCAGGGCCTCTGAAGCTTTCTTT; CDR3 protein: CASSLQSARASEAFF
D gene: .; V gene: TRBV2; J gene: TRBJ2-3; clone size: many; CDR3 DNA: TGTGCCAGCAGAGCGAGCCCTAGCACAGATACGCAGTATTTT; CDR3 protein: CASRASPSTDTQYF
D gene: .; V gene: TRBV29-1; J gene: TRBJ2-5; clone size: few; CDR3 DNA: TGCAGCTCCGGGGGCTCCCAAGAGACCCAGTACTTC; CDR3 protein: CSSGGSQETQYF
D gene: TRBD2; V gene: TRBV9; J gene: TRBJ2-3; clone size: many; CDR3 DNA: TGTGCCAGCAGCGATTCTCTAGCGGGGAGCACAGATACGCAGTATTTT; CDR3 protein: CASSDSLAGSTDTQYF
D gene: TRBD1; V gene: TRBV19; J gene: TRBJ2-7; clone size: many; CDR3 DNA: TGTGCCAGTAGGATGAGCCGGGACAGGGGTTACGAGCAGTACTTC; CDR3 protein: CASRMSRDRGYEQYF
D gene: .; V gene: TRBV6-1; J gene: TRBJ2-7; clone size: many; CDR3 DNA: TGTGCCAGCACGGACGGCTACGAGCAGTACTTC; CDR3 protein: CASTDGYEQYF
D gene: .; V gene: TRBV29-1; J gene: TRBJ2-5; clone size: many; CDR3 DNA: TGCAGCGTCGAACCTGTGGGGCAGGGGCAAGAGACCCAGTACTTC; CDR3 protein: CSVEPVGQGQETQYF
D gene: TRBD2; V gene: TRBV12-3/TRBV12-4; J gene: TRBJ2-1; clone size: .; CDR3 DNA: TGTGCCAGCAGCTATGGGGGGGGGGATGAGCAGTTCTTC; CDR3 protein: CASSYGGGDEQFF
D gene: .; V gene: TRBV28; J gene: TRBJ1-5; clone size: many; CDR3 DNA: TGTGCCAGCAGCTCCGCGGAAGGGGACCAGCCCCAGCATTTT; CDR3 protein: CASSSAEGDQPQHF
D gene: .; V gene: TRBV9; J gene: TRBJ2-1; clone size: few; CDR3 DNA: TGTGCCAGCAGCGTCCGGGGAAATCCCTACAATGAGCAGTTCTTC; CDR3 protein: CASSVRGNPYNEQFF
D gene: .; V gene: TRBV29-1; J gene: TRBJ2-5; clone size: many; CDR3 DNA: TGCAGCGTTGTCAGGGGAGGGGAGACCCAGTACTTC; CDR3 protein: CSVVRGGETQYF
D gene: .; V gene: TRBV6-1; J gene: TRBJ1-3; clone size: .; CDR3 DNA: TGTGCCTCCACGGGGGGGCCTGGAAACACCATATATTTT; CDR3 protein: CASTGGPGNTIYF
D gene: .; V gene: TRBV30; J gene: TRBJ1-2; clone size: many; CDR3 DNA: TGTGCCTGGATGCGAGTAAACTATGGCTACACCTTC; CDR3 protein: CAWMRVNYGYTF
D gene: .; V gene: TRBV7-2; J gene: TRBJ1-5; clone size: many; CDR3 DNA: TGTGCCAGCAGCTTAACGGGTGTCGGCGGTCAGCCCCAGCATTTT; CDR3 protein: CASSLTGVGGQPQHF
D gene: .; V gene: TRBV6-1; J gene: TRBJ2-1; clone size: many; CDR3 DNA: TGTGCCAGCAGTGAAGACAGGCCTAGCTCCTACAATGAGCAGTTCTTC; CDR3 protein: CASSEDRPSSYNEQFF
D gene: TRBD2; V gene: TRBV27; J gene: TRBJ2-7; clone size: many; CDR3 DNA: TGTGCCAGCAGTGAGCAGGTAGCGGGAGGGCCGAGGCAGTACTTC; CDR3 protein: CASSEQVAGGPRQYF
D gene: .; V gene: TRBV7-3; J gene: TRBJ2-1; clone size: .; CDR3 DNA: TGTGCCAGCAGCTTATCGCTCGACAATGAGCAGTTCTTC; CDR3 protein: CASSLSLDNEQFF
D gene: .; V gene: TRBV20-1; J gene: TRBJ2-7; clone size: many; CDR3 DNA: TGCAGTGCTGTTAAGTTATCAGGGTTCGGGTCGGACGAGCAGTACTTC; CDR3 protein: CSAVKLSGFGSDEQYF
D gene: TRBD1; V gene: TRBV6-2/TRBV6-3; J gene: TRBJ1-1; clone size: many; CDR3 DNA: TGTGCCAGCAGGACAGGGAAAACTGAAGCTTTCTTT; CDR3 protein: CASRTGKTEAFF
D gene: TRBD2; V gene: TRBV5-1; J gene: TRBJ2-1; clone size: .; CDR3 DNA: TGCGCCAGCAGCTTGGGGTGGGCTAGCGGGAGGGCCGGGTTCTACAATGAGCAGTTCTTC; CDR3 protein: CASSLGWASGRAGFYNEQFF
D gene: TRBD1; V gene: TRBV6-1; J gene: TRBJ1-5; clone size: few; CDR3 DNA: TGTGCCAGCAGTGAAGGCGAAGGGGTGACAGGGTGGACTCTAAATCAGTCCCAGCATTTT; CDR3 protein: CASSEGEGVTGWTLNQSQHF
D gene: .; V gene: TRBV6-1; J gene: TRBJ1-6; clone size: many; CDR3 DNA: TGTGCCAGCAGTGAAGAATTGGGCAGGGGTAATTCACCCCTCCACTTT; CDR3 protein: CASSEELGRGNSPLHF
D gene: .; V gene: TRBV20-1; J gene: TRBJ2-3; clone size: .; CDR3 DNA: TGCAGTGCGGGGCCTGGTGGCGGGGAGGCAGATACGCAGTATTTT; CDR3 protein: CSAGPGGGEADTQYF
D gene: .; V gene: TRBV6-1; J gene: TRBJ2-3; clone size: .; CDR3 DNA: TGTGCCAGCAGGCCGGACTATACAGATACGCAGTATTTT; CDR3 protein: CASRPDYTDTQYF
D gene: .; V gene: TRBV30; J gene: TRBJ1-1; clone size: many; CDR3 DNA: TGTGCCTGGACAAGACGGGGGACTGAAGCTTTCTTT; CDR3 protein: CAWTRRGTEAFF
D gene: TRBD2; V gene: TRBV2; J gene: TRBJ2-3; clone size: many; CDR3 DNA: TGTGCCAGCAGTGAAAGTGGCGGGAGGAGGACAGATACGCAGTATTTT; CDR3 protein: CASSESGGRRTDTQYF
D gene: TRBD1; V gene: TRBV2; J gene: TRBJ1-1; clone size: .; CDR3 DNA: TGTGCCAGCCGAGTACAGGGGGACGCCCCGATGAACACTGAAGCTTTCTTT; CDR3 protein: CASRVQGDAPMNTEAFF
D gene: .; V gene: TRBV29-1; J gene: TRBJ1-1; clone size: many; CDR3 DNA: TGCAGCGTATGCAGGGTTGGGAACACTGAAGCTTTCTTT; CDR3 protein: CSVCRVGNTEAFF
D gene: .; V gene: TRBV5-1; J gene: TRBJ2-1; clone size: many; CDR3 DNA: TGCGCCAGCATGGACTCCTCCTACAATGAGCAGTTCTTC; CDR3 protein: CASMDSSYNEQFF
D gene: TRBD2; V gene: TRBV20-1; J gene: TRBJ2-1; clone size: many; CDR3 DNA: TGCAGTGCTACAGAGACTAGCGGGAGGGCTAATGAGCAGTTCTTC; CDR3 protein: CSATETSGRANEQFF
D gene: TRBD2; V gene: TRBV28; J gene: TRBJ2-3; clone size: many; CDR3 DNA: TGTGCCAGCAGCCCAGGGTTAGCGGGGCCAGGGAATACGCAGTATTTT; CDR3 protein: CASSPGLAGPGNTQYF
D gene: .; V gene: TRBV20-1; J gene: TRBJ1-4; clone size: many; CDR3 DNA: TGCAGTGCTCCCCGGCGGGATCGAGAAAAACTGTTTTTT; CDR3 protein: CSAPRRDREKLFF
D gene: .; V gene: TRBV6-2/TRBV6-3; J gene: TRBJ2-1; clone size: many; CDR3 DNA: TGTGCCAGCAGTCCAGGGAACTACAATGAGCAGTTCTTC; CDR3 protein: CASSPGNYNEQFF
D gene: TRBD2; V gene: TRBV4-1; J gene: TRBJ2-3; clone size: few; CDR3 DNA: TGCGCCAGCAGCCAAGATCGGACTAGCGTTAGCACAGATACGCAGTATTTT; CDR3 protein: CASSQDRTSVSTDTQYF